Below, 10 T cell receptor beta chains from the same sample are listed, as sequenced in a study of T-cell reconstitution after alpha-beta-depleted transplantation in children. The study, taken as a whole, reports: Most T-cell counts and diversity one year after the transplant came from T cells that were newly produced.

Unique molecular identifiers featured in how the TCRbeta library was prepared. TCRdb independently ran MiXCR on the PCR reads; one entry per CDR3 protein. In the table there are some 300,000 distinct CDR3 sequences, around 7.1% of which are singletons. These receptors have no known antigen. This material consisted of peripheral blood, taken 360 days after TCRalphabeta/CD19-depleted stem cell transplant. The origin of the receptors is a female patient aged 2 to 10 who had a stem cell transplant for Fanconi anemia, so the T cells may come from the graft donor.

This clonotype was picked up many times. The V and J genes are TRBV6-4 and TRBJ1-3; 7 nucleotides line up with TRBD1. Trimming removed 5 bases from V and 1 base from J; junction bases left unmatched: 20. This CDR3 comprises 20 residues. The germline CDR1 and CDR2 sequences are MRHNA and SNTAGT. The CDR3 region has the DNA TGTGCCAGCAGTCGACGTGCCCGACAGGGTGGACGGAATTCTGGAAACACCATATATTTT. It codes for CASSRRARQGGRNSGNTIYF.

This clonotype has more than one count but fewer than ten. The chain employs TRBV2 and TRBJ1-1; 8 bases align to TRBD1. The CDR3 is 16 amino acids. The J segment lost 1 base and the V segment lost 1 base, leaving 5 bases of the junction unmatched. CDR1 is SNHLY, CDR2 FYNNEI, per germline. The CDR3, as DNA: TGTGCCAGCAGTGAAGTCAGGGGGCCCCCGAACACTGAAGCTTTCTTT. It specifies CASSEVRGPPNTEAFF.

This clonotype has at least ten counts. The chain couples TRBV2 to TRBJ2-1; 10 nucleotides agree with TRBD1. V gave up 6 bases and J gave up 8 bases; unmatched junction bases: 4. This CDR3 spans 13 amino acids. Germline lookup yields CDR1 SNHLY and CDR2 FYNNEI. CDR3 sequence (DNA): TGTGCCAGCAGGGACAGGGGGAAGGATGAGCAGTTCTTC. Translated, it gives CASRDRGKDEQFF.

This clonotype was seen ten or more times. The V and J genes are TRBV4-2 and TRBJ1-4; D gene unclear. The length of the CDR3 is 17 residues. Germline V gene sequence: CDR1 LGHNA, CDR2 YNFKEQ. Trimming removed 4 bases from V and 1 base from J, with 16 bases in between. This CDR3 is CASSPPAGFLTNEKLFF. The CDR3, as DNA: TGTGCCAGCAGCCCACCGGCAGGATTCTTAACTAATGAAAAACTGTTTTTT.

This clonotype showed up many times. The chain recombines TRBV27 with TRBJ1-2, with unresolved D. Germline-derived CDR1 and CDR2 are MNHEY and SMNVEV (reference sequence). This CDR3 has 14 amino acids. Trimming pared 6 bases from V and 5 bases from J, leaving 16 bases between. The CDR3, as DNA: TGTGCCAGCAGGGGCCCCGGCCTGTGGTATGGCTACACCTTC. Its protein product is CASRGPGLWYGYTF.

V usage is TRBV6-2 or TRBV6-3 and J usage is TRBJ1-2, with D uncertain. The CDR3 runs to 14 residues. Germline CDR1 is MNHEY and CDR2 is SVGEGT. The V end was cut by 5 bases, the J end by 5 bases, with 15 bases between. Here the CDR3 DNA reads TGTGCCAGCAGTGCCCCCCCAGGATCTTATGGCTACACCTTC. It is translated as CASSAPPGSYGYTF.

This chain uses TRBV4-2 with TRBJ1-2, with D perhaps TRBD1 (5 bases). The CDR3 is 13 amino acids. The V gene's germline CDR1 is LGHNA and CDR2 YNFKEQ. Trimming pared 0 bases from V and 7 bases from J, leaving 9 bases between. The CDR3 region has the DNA TGTGCCAGCAGCCAAGAAGACGGGGCTGGCTACACCTTC. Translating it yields CASSQEDGAGYTF.

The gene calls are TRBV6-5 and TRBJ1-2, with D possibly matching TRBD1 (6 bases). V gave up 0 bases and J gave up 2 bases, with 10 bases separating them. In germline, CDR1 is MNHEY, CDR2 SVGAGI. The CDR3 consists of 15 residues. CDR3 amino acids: CASSYSRGGNYGYTF. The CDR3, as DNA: TGTGCCAGCAGTTACTCAAGGGGGGGGAACTATGGCTACACCTTC.

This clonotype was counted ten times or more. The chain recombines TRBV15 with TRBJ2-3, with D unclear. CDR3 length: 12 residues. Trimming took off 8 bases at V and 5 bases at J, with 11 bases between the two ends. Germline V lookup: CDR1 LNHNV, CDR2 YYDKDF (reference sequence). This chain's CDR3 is CATCRWGDTQYF. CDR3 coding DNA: TGTGCCACCTGTCGTTGGGGAGATACGCAGTATTTT.

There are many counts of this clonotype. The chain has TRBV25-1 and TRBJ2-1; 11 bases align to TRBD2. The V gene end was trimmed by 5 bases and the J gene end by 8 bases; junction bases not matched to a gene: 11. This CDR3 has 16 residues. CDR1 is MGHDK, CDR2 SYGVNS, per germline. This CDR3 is CASSPPGSGRADEQFF. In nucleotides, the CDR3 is TGTGCCAGCAGTCCTCCGGGTAGCGGGAGGGCCGATGAGCAGTTCTTC.